The following is a TCR beta chain sequence with its context. Its cognate antigen is unknown. J lost 5 bases, V lost 5 bases, and 5 bases had no gene match. The CDR3 totals 14 residues. Per the germline V gene, CDR1 is PRHDT and CDR2 is FYEKMQ (reference sequence). The repertoire was sequenced with immunoSEQ multiplex PCR; TCRdb's copy has only in-frame clones and lacks some. The sample lists roughly 15,000 clones, 52% occurring once. The sample originates from a study of cytotoxic CD8 clonotypes in ibrutinib-treated CLL. General study findings and limits: Among the clonotypes, public ones were uncommon and contracted or held stable on treatment.

The sequence was collected from a human donor with chronic lymphocytic leukemia. The V gene is TRBV13, the J gene TRBJ2-2, with 7 bases fitting TRBD1. The sample here was PBMCs, taken at an approximately 26-month disease-progression time point, from a patient treated with ibrutinib. For the CDR3, the DNA is TGTGCCAGCAGCCCGACAGGGAGAACCGGGGAGCTGTTTTTT. Protein product: CASSPTGRTGELFF.